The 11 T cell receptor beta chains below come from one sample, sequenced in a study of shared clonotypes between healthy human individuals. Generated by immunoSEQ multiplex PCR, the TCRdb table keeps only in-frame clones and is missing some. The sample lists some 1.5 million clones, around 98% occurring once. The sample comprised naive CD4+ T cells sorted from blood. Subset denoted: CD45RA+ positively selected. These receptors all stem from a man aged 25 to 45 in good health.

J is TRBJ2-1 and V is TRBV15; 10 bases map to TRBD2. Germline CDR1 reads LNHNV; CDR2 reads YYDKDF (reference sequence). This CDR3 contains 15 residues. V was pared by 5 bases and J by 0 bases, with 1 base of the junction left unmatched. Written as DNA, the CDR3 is TGTGCCACCAGCCTAGCGGGAGTCTCCTACAATGAGCAGTTCTTC. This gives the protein CATSLAGVSYNEQFF.

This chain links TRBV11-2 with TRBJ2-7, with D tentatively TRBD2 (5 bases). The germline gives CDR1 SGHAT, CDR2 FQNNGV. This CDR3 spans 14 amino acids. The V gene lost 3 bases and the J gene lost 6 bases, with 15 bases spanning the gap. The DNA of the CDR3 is TGTGCCAGCAGCTTTAGAAGGAGTGAGGGCGAGCAGTACTTC. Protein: CASSFRRSEGEQYF.

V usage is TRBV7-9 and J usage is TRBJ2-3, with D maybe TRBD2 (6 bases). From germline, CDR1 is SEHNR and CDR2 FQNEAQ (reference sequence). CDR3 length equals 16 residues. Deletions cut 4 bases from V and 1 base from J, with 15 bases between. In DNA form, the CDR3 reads TGTGCCAGCAGCTCCGCGGGGCCGCGGGGCACAGATACGCAGTATTTT. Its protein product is CASSSAGPRGTDTQYF.

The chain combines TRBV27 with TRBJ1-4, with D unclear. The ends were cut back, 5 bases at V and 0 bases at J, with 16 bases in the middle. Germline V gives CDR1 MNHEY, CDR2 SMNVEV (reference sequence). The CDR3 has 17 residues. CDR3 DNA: TGTGCCAGCAGTCCCCTTTTGGGCGGGACAACTAATGAAAAACTGTTTTTT. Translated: CASSPLLGGTTNEKLFF.

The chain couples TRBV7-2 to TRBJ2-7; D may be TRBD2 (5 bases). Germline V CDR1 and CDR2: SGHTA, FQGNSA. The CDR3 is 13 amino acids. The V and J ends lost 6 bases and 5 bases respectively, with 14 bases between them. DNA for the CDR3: TGTGCCAGCAGACGGTCCGGGATGAACGAGCAGTACTTC. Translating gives CASRRSGMNEQYF. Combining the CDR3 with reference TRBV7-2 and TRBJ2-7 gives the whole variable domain GAGVSQSPSNKVTEKGKDVELRCDPISGHTALYWYRQSLGQGLEFLIYFQGNSAPDKSGLPSDRFSAERTGGSVSTLTIQRTQQEDSAVYLCASRRSGMNEQYFGPGTRLTVT.

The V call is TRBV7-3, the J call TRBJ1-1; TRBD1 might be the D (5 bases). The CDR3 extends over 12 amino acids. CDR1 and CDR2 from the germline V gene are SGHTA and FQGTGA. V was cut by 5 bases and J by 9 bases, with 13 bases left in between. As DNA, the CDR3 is TGTGCCAGCAGCAAAGGAAGGGGAAAAGCTTTCTTT. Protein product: CASSKGRGKAFF.

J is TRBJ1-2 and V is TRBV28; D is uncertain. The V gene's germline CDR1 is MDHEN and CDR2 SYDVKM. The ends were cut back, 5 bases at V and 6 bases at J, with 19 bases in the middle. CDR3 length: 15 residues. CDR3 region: CASSPDPREPHGYTF. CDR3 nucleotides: TGTGCCAGCAGTCCCGACCCCCGGGAGCCTCATGGCTACACCTTC.

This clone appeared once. The CDR3 DNA reads as TGTGCCATCAGTGAGTCAGGGACAGGATCATTCTACAATGAGCAGTTCTTC. Its translation is CAISESGTGSFYNEQFF. The chain employs TRBV10-3 and TRBJ2-1; 8 nucleotides align to TRBD1. This CDR3 comprises 17 residues. The J segment lost 3 bases and the V segment lost 0 bases, leaving 7 bases of the junction unmatched. Looked up from germline, CDR1 is ENHRY and CDR2 is SYGVKD.

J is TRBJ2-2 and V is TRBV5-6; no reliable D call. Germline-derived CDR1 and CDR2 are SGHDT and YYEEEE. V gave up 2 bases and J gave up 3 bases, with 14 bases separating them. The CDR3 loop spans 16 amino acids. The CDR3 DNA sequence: TGTGCCAGCAGCTTCTACTTCTCGGCGGACACCGGGGAGCTGTTTTTT. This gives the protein CASSFYFSADTGELFF.

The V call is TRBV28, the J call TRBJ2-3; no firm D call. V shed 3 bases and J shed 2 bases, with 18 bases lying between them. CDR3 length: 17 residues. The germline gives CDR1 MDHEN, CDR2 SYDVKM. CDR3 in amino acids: CASSLRWLTRSTDTQYF. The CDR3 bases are TGTGCCAGCAGTTTGCGTTGGTTGACCAGGTCCACAGATACGCAGTATTTT.

The CDR3 here is CASSPVRDETQYF. For the CDR3, the DNA is TGTGCCAGCAGCCCCGTCAGGGACGAGACCCAGTACTTC. V gene TRBV5-4 combines with J gene TRBJ2-5, with D perhaps given as TRBD1 or TRBD2 (5 bases each). Trimming removed 4 bases at V and 5 bases at J, with 12 bases between. Germline CDR1 SGHNT, CDR2 YYREEE (reference sequence). CDR3 length: 13 amino acids.